The rows below give T cell receptor beta chains drawn from one sample of a study of T cells in Graves' hyperthyroidism and ophthalmopathy. TCRdb re-analysed the multiplex PCR reads in MiXCR, keeping a single row per CDR3 protein. The data hold 300,000 to 350,000 distinct CDR3 sequences, with about 15% observed a single time. Source material: blood. These receptors were taken from a man aged 30-40 years with Graves' hyperthyroidism. The CDR3 runs from the conserved cysteine through the conserved F or W. A D gene is named only where the DNA matches it firmly. Clone size appears in some rows only: once, few, many, or a class for an expanded clone.

clone_size,v_call,j_call,d_call,cdr3_length,cdr3_aa,cdr3_nt
few,TRBV7-2,TRBJ2-4,.,13,CASSLEIQNIQYF,TGTGCCAGCAGCTTAGAAATCCAAAACATTCAGTACTTC
many,TRBV5-1,TRBJ2-7,.,14,CASSLRGATYEQYF,TGCGCCAGCAGCCTGAGGGGAGCAACCTACGAGCAGTACTTC
many,TRBV3-1,TRBJ1-2,.,13,CASSQTGLGGYTF,TGTGCCAGCAGCCAAACCGGACTGGGTGGCTACACCTTC
many,TRBV12-3/TRBV12-4,TRBJ1-2,.,14,CASSLVGERGGYTF,TGTGCCAGCAGTTTAGTAGGGGAACGGGGTGGCTACACCTTC
few,TRBV4-1,TRBJ1-1,.,14,CASSRPVDARRAFF,TGCGCCAGCAGCCGCCCCGTGGACGCCCGTCGCGCTTTCTTT
many,TRBV20-1,TRBJ2-1,.,11,CSARDQGKQFF,TGCAGTGCTAGAGATCAAGGCAAGCAGTTCTTC
many,TRBV6-1,TRBJ1-4,.,14,CASRSSGPAEKLFF,TGTGCCAGCCGGTCGTCGGGGCCAGCTGAAAAACTGTTTTTT
few,TRBV9,TRBJ2-4,TRBD2,14,CASSAATRREVQYF,TGTGCCAGCAGCGCCGCGACGCGGCGGGAGGTTCAGTACTTC
.,TRBV28,TRBJ2-7,TRBD2,14,CASSLIAGRNEQYF,TGTGCCAGCAGTTTAATAGCGGGGCGGAACGAGCAGTACTTC
.,TRBV5-1,TRBJ2-1,TRBD1,14,CASAKGTGGNEQFF,TGCGCCAGCGCCAAGGGGACAGGGGGCAATGAGCAGTTCTTC
.,TRBV20-1,TRBJ1-5,TRBD1,14,CSARDYRGYQPQHF,TGCAGTGCTAGAGATTACAGGGGGTATCAGCCCCAGCATTTT
few,TRBV19,TRBJ1-5,.,15,CASTTWENSNQPQHF,TGTGCCAGTACTACCTGGGAAAATAGCAATCAGCCCCAGCATTTT
few,TRBV28,TRBJ2-2,.,15,CASGSQGGRTGELFF,TGTGCCAGCGGTTCTCAGGGGGGGAGGACCGGGGAGCTGTTTTTT
many,TRBV30,TRBJ2-4,TRBD1,15,CAWSATQDRANIQYF,TGTGCCTGGAGTGCCACCCAGGACAGGGCGAACATTCAGTACTTC
.,TRBV7-6,TRBJ1-6,TRBD1,16,CASSLPWTGPNSPLHF,TGTGCCAGCAGCCTGCCCTGGACAGGGCCAAATTCACCCCTCCACTTT
many,TRBV18,TRBJ1-2,TRBD1,14,CASSPPRGPGGYTF,TGTGCCAGCTCACCACCGAGGGGGCCAGGCGGCTACACCTTC
.,TRBV24-1,TRBJ2-1,.,13,CATRGWRDNEQFF,TGTGCCACCCGTGGTTGGCGCGACAATGAGCAGTTCTTC
many,TRBV10-3,TRBJ2-3,.,13,CAIRLALTDTQYF,TGTGCCATCAGGCTAGCGTTGACAGATACGCAGTATTTT
many,TRBV28,TRBJ2-5,TRBD2,18,CASSLSRGLAGGRETQYF,TGTGCCAGCAGTTTATCCAGAGGACTAGCGGGAGGTAGAGAGACCCAGTACTTC
many,TRBV19,TRBJ2-1,TRBD2,16,CASSMPGRVTYNEQFF,TGTGCCAGTAGTATGCCCGGGAGGGTCACCTACAATGAGCAGTTCTTC
many,TRBV27,TRBJ2-7,TRBD2,15,CASSPLAGGVYEQYF,TGTGCCAGCAGTCCGCTCGCGGGAGGGGTCTACGAGCAGTACTTC
many,TRBV12-3/TRBV12-4,TRBJ2-6,TRBD1,16,CASSRMTGSGANVLTF,TGTGCCAGCAGTCGCATGACAGGGTCTGGGGCCAACGTCCTGACTTTC
.,TRBV10-3,TRBJ2-7,TRBD1,15,CAISGTTGGGYEQYF,TGTGCCATCAGCGGGACTACAGGGGGCGGGTACGAGCAGTACTTC
many,TRBV5-1,TRBJ2-7,.,13,CASSSGNTYEQYF,TGCGCCAGCAGCAGCGGAAACACCTACGAGCAGTACTTC
many,TRBV15,TRBJ1-1,.,11,CATSRLAEAFF,TGTGCCACCAGCCGCCTTGCTGAAGCTTTCTTT
.,TRBV10-2,TRBJ2-3,TRBD2,16,CASSAPERGDTDTQYF,TGCGCCAGCAGTGCTCCGGAACGGGGGGACACAGATACGCAGTATTTT
many,TRBV5-6,TRBJ2-5,.,15,CASSPGTFKAETQYF,TGTGCCAGCAGCCCCGGGACCTTTAAAGCGGAGACCCAGTACTTC
few,TRBV5-1,TRBJ1-6,.,17,CASSLKGQSSYNSPLHF,TGCGCCAGCAGCTTGAAAGGCCAAAGCTCCTATAATTCACCCCTCCACTTT
many,TRBV13,TRBJ1-1,.,15,CASSLSDSMNTEAFF,TGTGCCAGCAGCTTATCTGACAGTATGAACACTGAAGCTTTCTTT
.,TRBV11-1,TRBJ1-1,.,15,CASSSYPAHVAEAFF,TGTGCCAGCAGCTCCTACCCGGCGCATGTCGCTGAAGCTTTCTTT
few,TRBV7-2,TRBJ1-1,.,15,CASSNYPGRTTQAFF,TGTGCCAGCAGCAATTACCCGGGACGGACGACGCAAGCTTTCTTT
many,TRBV20-1,TRBJ2-1,TRBD2,18,CSARFEVWTSGRFTEQFF,TGCAGTGCTAGATTCGAGGTGTGGACTAGCGGGAGGTTCACTGAGCAGTTCTTC
.,TRBV24-1,TRBJ2-2,TRBD1,15,CATSDPDRAVGELFF,TGTGCCACCAGTGACCCGGACAGGGCGGTCGGGGAGCTGTTTTTT
few,TRBV6-2/TRBV6-3,TRBJ1-1,.,11,CASRENTEASF,TGTGCCAGCAGGGAGAACACTGAAGCTTCCTTT
many,TRBV7-2,TRBJ2-3,.,16,CASSLAVGYSTDTQYF,TGTGCCAGCAGCTTAGCAGTCGGGTACAGCACAGATACGCAGTATTTT
.,TRBV19,TRBJ2-7,.,14,CASKDGQGSYEQYF,TGTGCCAGTAAGGATGGTCAGGGATCCTACGAGCAGTACTTC
many,TRBV5-8,TRBJ2-7,.,14,CASSLRQGTHEQYF,TGTGCCAGCAGCTTACGTCAAGGGACCCACGAGCAGTACTTC
few,TRBV20-1,TRBJ2-5,.,15,CSATFDLVSPETQYF,TGCAGTGCTACCTTCGACCTAGTCAGTCCGGAGACCCAGTACTTC
.,TRBV12-3/TRBV12-4,TRBJ1-3,.,16,CASILRGGSSGNTIYF,TGTGCCAGCATTTTACGGGGTGGAAGCTCTGGAAACACCATATATTTT